This passage covers 19 T cell receptor beta chains from one sample sequenced in a study of shared clonotypes between healthy human individuals. CD45RO-negative, CCR7-positively selected cells formed the naive CD8 fraction, excluding terminally differentiated effector memory CD45RA+ cells. Clones were read by immunoSEQ multiplex PCR, and TCRdb kept only the in-frame ones, dropping some. The table has 760,000 or so clones, approximately 96% seen once; the top ten hold roughly 0.23%. The sample was naive CD8+ T cells sorted from blood. The receptors here all came from a man aged 25 to 40 in good health.

This chain uses TRBV2 with TRBJ2-5, with 7 nucleotides matching TRBD1. The CDR3 covers 16 residues. The V gene's germline CDR1 is SNHLY and CDR2 FYNNEI. J gave up 0 bases and V 6 bases, and 10 bases lay outside the gene matches. The CDR3 reads CASSGDSPEYQETQYF. In nucleotides, the CDR3 is TGTGCCAGCAGCGGGGACAGCCCGGAGTACCAAGAGACCCAGTACTTC.

The chain employs TRBV4-1 and TRBJ2-3, with TRBD2 matching 8 bases. The V gene end was trimmed by 0 bases and the J gene end by 4 bases; junction bases not matched to a gene: 9. Germline values: CDR1 MGHRA, CDR2 YSYEKL. The CDR3 loop spans 17 amino acids. In nucleotides, the CDR3 is TGCGCCAGCAGCCAAGATCCACGAGCGGGAGTAGCAGATACGCAGTATTTT. This gives the protein CASSQDPRAGVADTQYF.

V gene TRBV4-1 combines with J gene TRBJ2-7, with D unresolved. Looked up from germline, CDR1 is MGHRA and CDR2 is YSYEKL. V was cut by 3 bases and J by 4 bases, with 13 bases left in between. CDR3 length equals 14 residues. Here the CDR3 DNA reads TGCGCCAGCAGCCACCCGGGCGGAGCATACGAGCAGTACTTC. This encodes CASSHPGGAYEQYF.

The rearrangement uses TRBV27 and TRBJ2-5; TRBD1 is a possible D gene (6 bases). V lost 4 bases and J 7 bases, leaving 10 bases between the germline ends. Germline V lookup: CDR1 MNHEY, CDR2 SMNVEV (reference sequence). CDR3 size: 12 residues. For the CDR3, the DNA is TGTGCCAGCAGTTCCCAGGGGAGGACCCAGTACTTC. Encoded protein: CASSSQGRTQYF.

In its sample, this clone was seen once. The genes are TRBV11-3 and TRBJ2-7, with D possibly matching TRBD2 (5 bases). Germline V gene lookup returns CDR1 SGHNT and CDR2 YENEEA. The CDR3 consists of 15 residues. Trimming removed 4 bases at V and 7 bases at J, with 20 bases between. CDR3 bases: TGTGCCAGCAGCTCGGGAACGACGGGTTTGGGGGAGCAGTACTTC. Its translation: CASSSGTTGLGEQYF.

The chain combines TRBV7-9 with TRBJ1-1; weak D call: TRBD1 (6 bases). Germline V CDR1 and CDR2: SEHNR, FQNEAQ (reference sequence). V gave up 3 bases and J gave up 5 bases, with 10 bases separating them. The CDR3 contains 13 residues. CDR3 sequence (DNA): TGTGCCAGCAGCTTTACAGGGCTTACTGAAGCTTTCTTT. It codes for CASSFTGLTEAFF. The complete variable domain, with remaining parts taken from reference TRBV7-9 and TRBJ1-1, reads DTGVSQNPRHKITKRGQNVTFRCDPISEHNRLYWYRQTLGQGPEFLTYFQNEAQLEKSRLLSDRFSAERPKGSFSTLEIQRTEQGDSAMYLCASSFTGLTEAFFGQGTRLTVV.

The chain joins TRBV14 to TRBJ2-1, with D hard to call. The length of the CDR3 is 14 residues. The germline V and J ends were trimmed by 0 bases and 6 bases, with 9 bases remaining between them. Looked up from germline, CDR1 is SGHDN and CDR2 is FVKESK. The chain's CDR3 is CASSQESFSNEQFF. The DNA for the CDR3 is TGTGCCAGCAGCCAAGAATCGTTTAGCAATGAGCAGTTCTTC.

The rearrangement links TRBV7-9 to TRBJ2-7, with D uncertain. The germline V gene encodes CDR1 SEHNR and CDR2 FQNEAQ (reference sequence). The CDR3 has 12 residues. Trimming removed 3 bases from V and 8 bases from J, with 11 bases in between. CDR3 protein: CASSFSLDKQYF. CDR3 nucleotides: TGTGCCAGCAGCTTCAGCTTGGATAAGCAGTACTTC.

The CDR3 nucleotides are TGTGCCAGCAGCATACTGCGGACTAGCGAGCCCCAGAGGTTCTTC. Translation: CASSILRTSEPQRFF. The chain recombines TRBV7-9 with TRBJ2-1; TRBD2 agrees at 9 bases. This CDR3 contains 15 residues. The germline V gene has CDR1 SEHNR and CDR2 FQNEAQ (reference sequence). J gave up 15 bases and V 5 bases, and 17 bases lay outside the gene matches.

The chain links TRBV18 to TRBJ1-1; no firm D call. This CDR3 is 15 amino acids long. Trimming pared 3 bases from V and 0 bases from J, leaving 11 bases between. Germline V gene data show CDR1 as KGHSH and CDR2 as LQKENI. The CDR3 DNA follows: TGTGCCAGCTCACCCTTTCCCTTCTTGAACACTGAAGCTTTCTTT. Encoded protein: CASSPFPFLNTEAFF.

The CDR3 nucleotides are TGTGCCAGCGTTAGCTACGAGCAGTACTTC. Protein sequence: CASVSYEQYF. The chain has TRBV2 and TRBJ2-7; D is unclear. Looked up from germline, CDR1 is SNHLY and CDR2 is FYNNEI. The CDR3 is 10 residues long. Trimming pared 8 bases from V and 3 bases from J, leaving 5 bases between.

V and J are TRBV5-6 and TRBJ1-1; 9 bases fit TRBD1. Germline V gives CDR1 SGHDT, CDR2 YYEEEE. The CDR3 has 18 amino acids. Germline trimming cut 1 base from V and 0 bases from J; bases unmatched to any gene: 10. CDR3 protein: CASSLYRDRDRVNTEAFF. In DNA, the CDR3 is TGTGCCAGCAGCTTGTACCGGGACAGGGATCGGGTGAACACTGAAGCTTTCTTT.

Here the CDR3 reads CASSSFMNTEAFF. CDR3 in DNA: TGTGCCAGCAGTTCCTTCATGAACACTGAAGCTTTCTTT. This chain connects TRBV28 to TRBJ1-1; D unclear. Germline values: CDR1 MDHEN, CDR2 SYDVKM. This CDR3 comprises 13 residues. Trimming cost V 4 bases and J 0 bases, with 6 bases left between them. Together with reference TRBV28 and TRBJ1-1, the CDR3 gives the full variable domain: DVKVTQSSRYLVKRTGEKVFLECVQDMDHENMFWYRQDPGLGLRLIYFSYDVKMKEKGDIPEGYSVSREKKERFSLILESASTNQTSMYLCASSSFMNTEAFFGQGTRLTVV.

The rearrangement joins TRBV11-2 to TRBJ2-5; TRBD2 might be the D (5 bases). The CDR3 covers 17 residues. V was clipped by 0 bases and J by 0 bases, with 14 bases between them. CDR1 is SGHAT, CDR2 FQNNGV, per germline. The CDR3 region is CASSLDRLGADQETQYF. As DNA, the CDR3 is TGTGCCAGCAGCTTAGATAGGTTAGGAGCGGACCAAGAGACCCAGTACTTC.

This sequence joins TRBV29-1 and TRBJ1-5; D may be TRBD1 (5 bases). Trimming shortened V by 7 bases and J by 0 bases, and 13 bases separated the two germline ends. Per the germline V gene, CDR1 is SQVTM and CDR2 is ANQGSEA. The CDR3 spans 14 residues. The CDR3 region has the DNA TGCAGCGCGAGGGACGGGTATAGCAATCAGCCCCAGCATTTT. Translating it yields CSARDGYSNQPQHF.

The chain uses TRBV7-9 and TRBJ2-7, with D unresolved. Germline V gives CDR1 SEHNR, CDR2 FQNEAQ (reference sequence). This CDR3 has 14 residues. V was clipped by 2 bases and J by 3 bases, with 11 bases between them. The CDR3 bases are TGTGCCAGCAGCTTAAGTTCGATGGGCTACGAGCAGTACTTC. It specifies CASSLSSMGYEQYF.

This rearrangement joins TRBV4-3 to TRBJ2-2, with 9 bases aligning to TRBD2. Germline V gives CDR1 LGHNA, CDR2 YSLEER. V lost 4 bases and J lost 3; bases outside the gene matches: 12. This CDR3 has 18 amino acids. The CDR3 sequence is CASSPRYGLAGYTGELFF. CDR3 coding DNA: TGCGCCAGCAGCCCAAGATATGGCCTAGCGGGGTACACCGGGGAGCTGTTTTTT.

The chain recombines TRBV29-1 with TRBJ2-1; D gene uncertain. The V end was cut by 7 bases, the J end by 8 bases, with 15 bases between. Per germline, CDR1 SQVTM and CDR2 ANQGSEA. CDR3 length: 12 amino acids. The CDR3 sequence: CSAANRLDEQFF. For the CDR3, the DNA is TGCAGCGCTGCCAACCGACTGGATGAGCAGTTCTTC.

With regard to this clone: The same CDR3 is also encoded by other DNA sequences in this sample. V gene TRBV7-9 combines with J gene TRBJ2-5, with D perhaps TRBD1 (6 bases). The CDR3 contains 15 residues. Per germline, CDR1 SEHNR and CDR2 FQNEAQ (reference sequence). The germline V and J ends were trimmed by 0 bases and 2 bases, with 10 bases remaining between them. The CDR3 loop is CASSLAQGRQETQYF. CDR3 coding DNA: TGTGCCAGCAGCTTAGCCCAGGGGAGACAAGAGACCCAGTACTTC.